Below, 28 T cell receptor beta chains from the same sample are listed, as sequenced in a study of T cell responses to AZD1222 COVID-19 vaccine. Assay: immunoSEQ multiplex PCR; the TCRdb copy retains only in-frame clones and omits some. The sample shows just under 90,000 clones, around nine tenths of them seen only once. The sample in question was peripheral blood, obtained on day 0 of MenACWY control vaccination. These TCRs come from an adult in good health.

The J gene is TRBJ2-5, the V gene TRBV5-5; possible D gene TRBD1, 6 bases. This CDR3 comprises 15 residues. Germline CDR1 is SGHKS and CDR2 is YYEKEE (reference sequence). V lost 2 bases to trimming and J lost 1 base, with 12 bases between them. This chain's CDR3 is CASSLTGTSQETQYF. Written as DNA, the CDR3 is TGTGCCAGCAGCTTAACCGGGACAAGCCAAGAGACCCAGTACTTC.

In nucleotides, the CDR3 is TGTGCCAGCAGCTTAGGCGGTCTAGCAGGAGAGACCCAGTACTTC. Its protein product is CASSLGGLAGETQYF. The chain uses TRBV7-3 and TRBJ2-5, with D possibly being TRBD2 (5 bases). The CDR3 has 15 residues. Trimming stripped 2 bases from V and 4 bases from J, with 14 bases between. The V gene's germline CDR1 is SGHTA and CDR2 FQGTGA.

The rearrangement joins TRBV5-4 to TRBJ1-3; TRBD1 matches at 8 bases. Germline V gives CDR1 SGHNT, CDR2 YYREEE (reference sequence). The CDR3 length is 15 residues. The J segment lost 3 bases and the V segment lost 4 bases, leaving 6 bases of the junction unmatched. The CDR3 region is CASSVTGGVGNTIYF. CDR3 nucleotides: TGTGCCAGCAGCGTCACAGGGGGGGTTGGAAACACCATATATTTT.

The J gene is TRBJ2-2, the V gene TRBV7-2, with 7 bases fitting TRBD2. The V segment lost 5 bases and the J segment 0 bases; nucleotides outside the gene matches: 9. Germline CDR1 is SGHTA and CDR2 is FQGNSA. This CDR3 contains 17 residues. CDR3 residues: CASSPLAGVANTGELFF. Written as DNA, the CDR3 is TGTGCCAGCAGCCCGCTTGCGGGGGTCGCGAACACCGGGGAGCTGTTTTTT.

The rearrangement uses TRBV6-1 and TRBJ1-1; a weak D match, TRBD1 (6 bases). Trimming cost V 2 bases and J 0 bases, with 10 bases left between them. The CDR3 contains 15 residues. CDR1 is MNHNS, CDR2 SASEGT, per germline. The CDR3 coding sequence is TGTGCCAGCAGTGAACCGGGACAAATGAACACTGAAGCTTTCTTT. Its translation: CASSEPGQMNTEAFF.

In its sample, this clone was seen a few times. The V gene is TRBV30, the J gene TRBJ1-6; possibly TRBD1 for D (5 bases). The CDR3 loop spans 14 amino acids. CDR1 and CDR2 from the germline V gene are GTSNPN and SVGIG (reference sequence). Trimming left V 1 base short and J 5 bases short, with 9 bases between. CDR3 nucleotides: TGTGCCTGGAGTGAGGACACACATAATTCACCCCTCCACTTT. It codes for CAWSEDTHNSPLHF.

The chain couples TRBV6-4 to TRBJ2-3; 8 bases agree with TRBD2. V lost 0 bases, J lost 4 bases, and 0 bases stayed unmatched. This CDR3 spans 14 amino acids. Germline V gene data show CDR1 as MRHNA and CDR2 as SNTAGT. Here the CDR3 DNA reads TGTGCCAGCAGTGACTCGCGGGGGGCAGATACGCAGTATTTT. It is translated as CASSDSRGADTQYF.

The genes are TRBV7-2 and TRBJ2-3; 8 bases are a match to TRBD2. Germline CDR1 SGHTA, CDR2 FQGNSA. The CDR3 length is 16 residues. Unmatched junction bases numbered 11, after V lost 9 bases and J lost 0 bases. CDR3 protein: CARGSTGGPSTDTQYF. In DNA, the CDR3 is TGTGCCAGAGGTAGCACGGGGGGGCCAAGCACAGATACGCAGTATTTT.

The gene calls are TRBV3-1 (or the pseudogene TRBV3-2) and TRBJ1-2; 7 nucleotides match TRBD1. Germline lookup yields CDR1 LGHDT and CDR2 YNNKEL (reference sequence). Unmatched junction bases numbered 7, after V lost 1 base and J lost 5 bases. The CDR3 loop spans 15 amino acids. CDR3 protein: CASSQADRRGYGYTF. DNA of the CDR3: TGTGCCAGCAGCCAAGCGGACAGGAGGGGATATGGCTACACCTTC.

This clone was seen just once. V usage is TRBV6-1 and J usage is TRBJ2-1; TRBD2 might be the D (7 bases). V was shortened by 0 bases and J by 6 bases, with 9 bases between the two germline ends. The CDR3 runs 14 residues. From germline, CDR1 is MNHNS and CDR2 SASEGT. For the CDR3, the DNA is TGTGCCAGCAGTGAAGCAGGGGGGGGCAATGAGCAGTTCTTC. This encodes CASSEAGGGNEQFF.

The CDR3 DNA reads as TGTGCCAGCAGCGTTCCGGGACAGGGAAACACAGATACGCAGTATTTT. It encodes CASSVPGQGNTDTQYF. The V and J genes are TRBV9 and TRBJ2-3, with 9 bases matching TRBD1. The CDR3 spans 16 residues. The germline gives CDR1 SGDLS, CDR2 YYNGEE. V lost 2 bases and J lost 2; bases outside the gene matches: 6.

The CDR3: CASSLFRSSYEQYF. CDR3 nucleotides: TGTGCCAGCAGTTTATTCCGGAGCTCCTACGAGCAGTACTTC. The chain recombines TRBV27 with TRBJ2-7; D is uncertain. The CDR3 has 14 amino acids. The V end was cut by 1 base, the J end by 0 bases, with 7 bases between. CDR1 MNHEY and CDR2 SMNVEV come from the germline V gene (reference sequence).

This clone was picked up a small number of times. V and J are TRBV4-2 and TRBJ1-5; 7 bases line up with TRBD1. CDR3 length: 16 residues. The V gene end was trimmed by 4 bases and the J gene end by 0 bases; junction bases not matched to a gene: 6. The germline V gene encodes CDR1 LGHNA and CDR2 YNFKEQ. This CDR3 reads CASSPQGGISNQPQHF. The CDR3 DNA sequence: TGTGCCAGCAGCCCCCAGGGGGGAATTAGCAATCAGCCCCAGCATTTT.

The V call is TRBV6-2 or TRBV6-3, the J call TRBJ2-3, with 7 bases fitting TRBD1. Looked up from germline, CDR1 is MNHEY and CDR2 is SVGEGT. The junction had 3 bases not matched to a gene; V was cut back by 5 bases and J by 1 base. The CDR3 covers 14 residues. The DNA for the CDR3 is TGTGCCAGCAGTAAAACAGGGGGCACAGATACGCAGTATTTT. Protein: CASSKTGGTDTQYF.

The gene calls are TRBV28 and TRBJ2-3; 16 bases are shared with TRBD2. The germline V gene has CDR1 MDHEN and CDR2 SYDVKM. V shed 5 bases, J shed 4 bases, and the junction held 6 bases outside the gene matches. CDR3 size: 17 residues. CDR3 DNA sequence: TGTGCCAGCAGTCAGGGACTAGCGGGGGGGCAGGCAGATACGCAGTATTTT. Protein: CASSQGLAGGQADTQYF.

J is TRBJ2-5 and V is TRBV6-5; D is unclear. Trimming took 4 bases from V and 5 from J, leaving 14 bases between them. Per germline, CDR1 MNHEY and CDR2 SVGAGI. There are 14 residues in the CDR3. CDR3 sequence reads: CASSSLLGSETQYF. Here the CDR3 DNA reads TGTGCCAGCAGTTCTCTATTGGGGTCGGAGACCCAGTACTTC.

The chain carries TRBV11-1 and TRBJ1-6; the D gene is possibly TRBD1 (5 bases). Deletions cut 2 bases from V and 10 bases from J, with 12 bases between. Per the germline V gene, CDR1 is SGHAT and CDR2 is FQDESV (reference sequence). The CDR3 totals 14 residues. The CDR3 spells CASSLLEQGSPLHF. The DNA of the CDR3 is TGTGCCAGCAGCTTACTGGAGCAGGGATCACCCCTCCACTTT.

This chain connects TRBV6-5 to TRBJ1-5; TRBD1 matches 7 bases. This CDR3 comprises 15 residues. Per germline, CDR1 MNHEY and CDR2 SVGAGI. The V segment lost 5 bases and the J segment 2 bases; nucleotides outside the gene matches: 6. Here the CDR3 reads CASSLQGWGNQPQHF. CDR3 bases: TGTGCCAGCAGTCTACAGGGGTGGGGCAATCAGCCCCAGCATTTT.

This chain links TRBV3-1 (or the pseudogene TRBV3-2) with TRBJ1-6; D not certain. Trimming removed 3 bases at V and 10 bases at J, with 13 bases between. There are 14 residues in the CDR3. Germline V gene sequence: CDR1 LGHDT, CDR2 YNNKEL (reference sequence). The CDR3 spells CASSHHGSGSPLHF. The CDR3 DNA sequence: TGTGCCAGCAGCCATCACGGCTCGGGGTCACCCCTCCACTTT.

The rearrangement links TRBV19 to TRBJ1-1; 7 nucleotides align to TRBD1. The junction had 11 bases not matched to a gene; V was cut back by 6 bases and J by 7 bases. This CDR3 spans 14 amino acids. Germline V gene data show CDR1 as LNHDA and CDR2 as SQIVND (reference sequence). The CDR3 nucleotides are TGTGCCAGTAGCCCCCCCGACAGGGCTGATGAAGCTTTCTTT. It is translated as CASSPPDRADEAFF.

This chain joins TRBV6-1 and TRBJ2-5; D perhaps matches TRBD1 (5 bases). Germline V gene data show CDR1 as MNHNS and CDR2 as SASEGT. The CDR3 totals 15 residues. The V end lost 2 bases, the J end lost 3 bases, and 13 bases lay between the germline ends. The CDR3 is CASSEIGDGEETQYF. CDR3 coding DNA: TGTGCCAGCAGTGAAATAGGGGATGGCGAAGAGACCCAGTACTTC.

This chain uses TRBV6-5 with TRBJ1-5, with D maybe TRBD1 (5 bases). V was pared by 4 bases and J by 5 bases, with 9 bases between. This CDR3 spans 13 amino acids. CDR1 is MNHEY, CDR2 SVGAGI, per germline. The DNA of the CDR3 is TGTGCCAGCAGTTCAGGGCCGGATCAGCCCCAGCATTTT. Translating it yields CASSSGPDQPQHF.

This clone occurred a few times. The chain carries TRBV4-1 and TRBJ2-7; tentatively, D is TRBD1 (5 bases). V shed 1 base and J shed 0 bases, with 13 bases lying between them. From germline, CDR1 is MGHRA and CDR2 YSYEKL. CDR3 size: 16 residues. CDR3 sequence reads: CASSQGDSLSSYEQYF. CDR3 nucleotides: TGCGCCAGCAGCCAAGGCGACAGCCTCAGCTCCTACGAGCAGTACTTC.

V gene TRBV6-6 combines with J gene TRBJ2-1; 8 bases fit TRBD1. The CDR3 runs to 16 residues. Per the germline V gene, CDR1 is MNHNY and CDR2 is SVGAGI (reference sequence). V dropped 5 bases and J dropped 4; count of bases not matched to a gene: 10. Here the CDR3 reads CASSNVPGQAYNEQFF. Written as DNA, the CDR3 is TGTGCCAGCAGTAATGTACCGGGACAGGCATACAATGAGCAGTTCTTC.

The chain joins TRBV19 to TRBJ1-2, with TRBD1 matching 11 bases. Germline V gene data show CDR1 as LNHDA and CDR2 as SQIVND (reference sequence). CDR3 length: 16 residues. J was trimmed by 7 bases and V by 0 bases; bases with no gene match: 7. The CDR3: CASSIDRGQGETGYTF. The DNA of the CDR3 is TGTGCCAGTAGTATAGATCGGGGACAGGGGGAGACTGGCTACACCTTC.

The chain joins TRBV5-5 to TRBJ1-2; unclear D gene. The length of the CDR3 is 15 residues. Trimming stripped 0 bases from V and 0 bases from J, with 9 bases between. CDR1 and CDR2 (germline): SGHKS, YYEKEE (reference sequence). For the CDR3, the DNA is TGTGCCAGCAGCTTGGGTAGGGAGTCTAACTATGGCTACACCTTC. The encoded protein is CASSLGRESNYGYTF.

The V call is TRBV11-3, the J call TRBJ2-5; the match to TRBD2 covers 12 bases. Germline assignment: CDR1 SGHNT and CDR2 YENEEA. CDR3 size: 16 residues. The J segment lost 0 bases and the V segment lost 5 bases, leaving 4 bases of the junction unmatched. Here the CDR3 reads CASSGGLAGNQETQYF. The CDR3 DNA sequence: TGTGCCAGCAGCGGTGGACTAGCGGGGAACCAAGAGACCCAGTACTTC.

The chain couples TRBV2 to TRBJ2-7; 7 bases line up with TRBD1. CDR3 size: 13 residues. V shed 7 bases, J shed 7 bases, and the junction held 10 bases outside the gene matches. The germline V gene encodes CDR1 SNHLY and CDR2 FYNNEI. CDR3 residues: CASTETGSWEQYF. The CDR3 DNA is TGTGCCAGCACTGAGACAGGGTCTTGGGAGCAGTACTTC.